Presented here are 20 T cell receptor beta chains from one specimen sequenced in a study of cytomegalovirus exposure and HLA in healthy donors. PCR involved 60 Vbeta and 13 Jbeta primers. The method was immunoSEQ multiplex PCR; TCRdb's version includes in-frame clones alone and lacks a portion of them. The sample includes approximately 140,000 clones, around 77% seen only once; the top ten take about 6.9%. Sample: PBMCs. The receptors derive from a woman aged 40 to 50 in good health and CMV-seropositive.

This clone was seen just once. The chain's CDR3 is CASSLALGLSGANVLTF. The DNA of the CDR3 is TGTGCCAGCAGCTTGGCGCTGGGGCTCTCTGGGGCCAACGTCCTGACTTTC. The chain recombines TRBV5-6 with TRBJ2-6; TRBD1 might be the D (5 bases). V was clipped by 0 bases and J by 0 bases, with 10 bases between them. The CDR3 extends over 17 amino acids. Germline CDR1 SGHDT, CDR2 YYEEEE.

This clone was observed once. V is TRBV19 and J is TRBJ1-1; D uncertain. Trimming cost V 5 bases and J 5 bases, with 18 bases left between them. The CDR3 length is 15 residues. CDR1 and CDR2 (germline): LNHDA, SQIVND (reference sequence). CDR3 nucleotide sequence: TGTGCCAGTAGTCCTAATGTACCATCGAGGACTGAAGCTTTCTTT. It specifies CASSPNVPSRTEAFF.

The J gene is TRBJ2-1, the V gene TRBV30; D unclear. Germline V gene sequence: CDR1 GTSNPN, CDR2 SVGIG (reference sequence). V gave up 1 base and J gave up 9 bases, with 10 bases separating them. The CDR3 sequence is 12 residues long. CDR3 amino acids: CAWSDPPGEQFF. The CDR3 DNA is TGTGCCTGGAGTGACCCTCCGGGTGAGCAGTTCTTC.

CDR3 residues: CASSNDRAQPQHF. Here the CDR3 DNA reads TGTGCCAGCAGTAACGACAGGGCGCAGCCCCAGCATTTT. V gene TRBV6-1 combines with J gene TRBJ1-5; 7 nucleotides line up with TRBD1. CDR1 is MNHNS, CDR2 SASEGT, per germline. With V trimmed by 5 bases and J by 7 bases, 5 bases remained unmatched. There are 13 residues in the CDR3.

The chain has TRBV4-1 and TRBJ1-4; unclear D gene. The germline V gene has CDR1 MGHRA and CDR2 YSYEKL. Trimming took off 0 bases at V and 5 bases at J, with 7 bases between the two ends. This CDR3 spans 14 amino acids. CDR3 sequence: CASSQDGVNEKLFF. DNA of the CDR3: TGCGCCAGCAGCCAAGATGGAGTAAATGAAAAACTGTTTTTT.

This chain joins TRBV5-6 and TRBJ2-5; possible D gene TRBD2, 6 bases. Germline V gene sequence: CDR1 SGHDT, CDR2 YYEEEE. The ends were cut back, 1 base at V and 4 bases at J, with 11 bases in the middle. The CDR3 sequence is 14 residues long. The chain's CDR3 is CASSLTSLVETQYF. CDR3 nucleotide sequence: TGTGCCAGCAGCTTGACTAGCCTGGTAGAGACCCAGTACTTC.

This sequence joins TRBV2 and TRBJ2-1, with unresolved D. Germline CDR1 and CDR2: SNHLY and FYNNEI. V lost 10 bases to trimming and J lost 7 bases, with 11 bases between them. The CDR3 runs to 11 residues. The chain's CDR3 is CAILVRNEQFF. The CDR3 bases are TGTGCCATACTTGTACGGAATGAGCAGTTCTTC.

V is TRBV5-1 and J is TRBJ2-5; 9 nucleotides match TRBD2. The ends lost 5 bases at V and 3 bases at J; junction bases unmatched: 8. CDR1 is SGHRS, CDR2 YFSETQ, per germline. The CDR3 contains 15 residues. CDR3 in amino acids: CASRQGGGVEETQYF. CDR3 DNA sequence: TGCGCCAGCAGGCAGGGCGGGGGGGTTGAAGAGACCCAGTACTTC.

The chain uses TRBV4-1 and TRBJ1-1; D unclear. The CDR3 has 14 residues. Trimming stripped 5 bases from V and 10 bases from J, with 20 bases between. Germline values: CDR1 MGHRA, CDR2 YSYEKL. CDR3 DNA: TGCGCCAGCAGCGATCCTCGTTACAGTCCCGGAGCTTTCTTT. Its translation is CASSDPRYSPGAFF.

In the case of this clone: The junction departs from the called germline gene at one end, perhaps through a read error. CDR3 loop: CSSRTLNTEAFF. CDR3 nucleotide sequence: TGTTCCAGCAGGACACTTAACACTGAAGCTTTCTTT. V is TRBV7-9 and J is TRBJ1-1; the D gene is possibly TRBD1 (5 bases). CDR1 SEHNR and CDR2 FQNEAQ come from the germline V gene (reference sequence). This CDR3 contains 12 residues.

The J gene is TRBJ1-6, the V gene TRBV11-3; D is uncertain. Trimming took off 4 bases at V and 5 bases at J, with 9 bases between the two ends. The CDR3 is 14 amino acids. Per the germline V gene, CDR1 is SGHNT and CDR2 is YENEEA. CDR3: CASSSGENNSPLHF. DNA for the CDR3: TGTGCCAGCAGCTCCGGGGAGAATAATTCACCCCTCCACTTT. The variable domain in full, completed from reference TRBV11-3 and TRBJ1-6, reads EAGVVQSPRYKIIEKKQPVAFWCNPISGHNTLYWYLQNLGQGPELLIRYENEEAVDDSQLPKDRFSAERLKGVDSTLKIQPAELGDSAVYLCASSSGENNSPLHFGNGTRLTVT.

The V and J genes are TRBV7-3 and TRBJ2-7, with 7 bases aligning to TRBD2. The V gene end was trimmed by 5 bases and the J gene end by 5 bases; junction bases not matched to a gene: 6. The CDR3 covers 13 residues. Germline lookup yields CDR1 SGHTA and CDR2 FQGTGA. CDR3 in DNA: TGTGCCAGCAGCGCGACTAGCTGGGACGAGCAGTACTTC. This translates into CASSATSWDEQYF.

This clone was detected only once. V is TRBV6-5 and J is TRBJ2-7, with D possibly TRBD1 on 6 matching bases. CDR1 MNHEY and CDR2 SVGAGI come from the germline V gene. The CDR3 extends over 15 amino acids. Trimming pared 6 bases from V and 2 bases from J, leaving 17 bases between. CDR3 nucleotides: TGTGCCAGCAGCCCCTCAATGACAGGCCCCTACGAGCAGTACTTC. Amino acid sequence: CASSPSMTGPYEQYF.

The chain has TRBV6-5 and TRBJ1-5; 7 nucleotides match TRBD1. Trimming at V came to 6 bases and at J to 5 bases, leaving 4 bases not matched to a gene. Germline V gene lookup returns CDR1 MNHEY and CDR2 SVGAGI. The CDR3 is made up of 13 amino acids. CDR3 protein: CASSLQGDQPQHF. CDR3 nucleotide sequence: TGTGCCAGCAGCCTGCAGGGGGATCAGCCCCAGCATTTT.

The CDR3 DNA reads as TGTGCCAGCAGTGAGCAAAATCCAGGGCGGACCTATAATTCACCCCTCCACTTT. Translated: CASSEQNPGRTYNSPLHF. The chain couples TRBV2 to TRBJ1-6; a weak D match, TRBD1 (5 bases). V was clipped by 3 bases and J by 2 bases, with 17 bases between them. The germline gives CDR1 SNHLY, CDR2 FYNNEI. The CDR3 extends over 18 amino acids.

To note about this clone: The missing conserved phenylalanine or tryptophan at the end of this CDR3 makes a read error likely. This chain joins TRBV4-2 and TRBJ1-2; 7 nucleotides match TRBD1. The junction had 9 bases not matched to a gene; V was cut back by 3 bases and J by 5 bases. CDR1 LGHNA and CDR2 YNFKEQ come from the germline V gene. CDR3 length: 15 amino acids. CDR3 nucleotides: TGTGCCAGCAGCCAGCCTACTCAGGGGGATTATGGCTACACCTCC. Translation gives CASSQPTQGDYGYTS.

The CDR3 sequence: CSASSGYEQYF. The DNA of the CDR3 is TGCAGTGCTAGTAGCGGCTACGAGCAGTACTTC. The rearrangement uses TRBV20-1 and TRBJ2-7; D might be TRBD2 (6 bases). The CDR3 covers 11 residues. Germline V gives CDR1 DFQATT, CDR2 SNEGSKA (reference sequence). V gave up 3 bases and J gave up 3 bases, with 6 bases separating them.

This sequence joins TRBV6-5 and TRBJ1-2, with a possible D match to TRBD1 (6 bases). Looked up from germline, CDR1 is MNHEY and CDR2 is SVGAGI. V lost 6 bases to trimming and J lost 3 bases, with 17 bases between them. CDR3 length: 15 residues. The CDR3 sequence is CASSDYPGQHYGYTF. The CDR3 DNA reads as TGTGCCAGCAGCGACTACCCGGGACAACACTATGGCTACACCTTC.

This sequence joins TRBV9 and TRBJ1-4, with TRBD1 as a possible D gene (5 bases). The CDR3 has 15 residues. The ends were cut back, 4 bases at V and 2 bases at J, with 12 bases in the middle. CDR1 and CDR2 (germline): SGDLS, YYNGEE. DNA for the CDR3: TGTGCCAGCAGCACGCGGGGCGCTACTAATGAAAAACTGTTTTTT. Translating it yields CASSTRGATNEKLFF.

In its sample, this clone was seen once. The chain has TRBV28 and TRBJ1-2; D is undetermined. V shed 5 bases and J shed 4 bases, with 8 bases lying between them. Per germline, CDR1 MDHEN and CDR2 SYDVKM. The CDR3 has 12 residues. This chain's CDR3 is CASSPQSYGYTF. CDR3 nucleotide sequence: TGTGCCAGCAGTCCCCAATCCTATGGCTACACCTTC.